The 6 T cell receptor beta chains in this list originate from one sample, sequenced in a study of T cell responses to AZD1222 COVID-19 vaccine. Some clones are missing from TCRdb's copy, which holds only in-frame ones; the method was immunoSEQ multiplex PCR. In the table there are about 110,000 clones, approximately 84% of which are singletons. The sequencing used peripheral blood, collected on day 0 of AZD1222 vaccination. The receptors were gathered from an adult in good health.

The chain employs TRBV27 and TRBJ1-6; 9 positions agree with TRBD1. Trimming at V came to 5 bases and at J to 8 bases, leaving 7 bases not matched to a gene. CDR3 size: 15 residues. Germline V gene data show CDR1 as MNHEY and CDR2 as SMNVEV (reference sequence). The CDR3 DNA is TGTGCCAGCAGTACCGGGGACAGGGTTTATTCACCCCTCCACTTT. It yields the protein CASSTGDRVYSPLHF.

The chain combines TRBV18 with TRBJ2-3; 11 bases fit TRBD1. Unmatched junction bases numbered 9, after V lost 2 bases and J lost 5 bases. Germline CDR1 is KGHSH and CDR2 is LQKENI. The CDR3 has 17 amino acids. CDR3 residues: CASSPTGQGVRKDTQYF. Written as DNA, the CDR3 is TGTGCCAGCTCACCAACGGGACAGGGGGTAAGGAAAGATACGCAGTATTTT.

This clone showed up just once. The chain recombines TRBV6-5 with TRBJ2-4; TRBD1 matches at 8 bases. This CDR3 has 12 amino acids. Germline V gene data show CDR1 as MNHEY and CDR2 as SVGAGI. Trimming took 8 bases from V and 7 from J; bases not matched to a gene: 4. The CDR3 protein is CASGTGGNIQYF. In DNA form, the CDR3 reads TGTGCCAGCGGGACAGGAGGGAACATTCAGTACTTC.

The genes are TRBV18 and TRBJ2-1; D may match TRBD1 or TRBD2 (6 bases each). Germline V gene sequence: CDR1 KGHSH, CDR2 LQKENI. The germline V and J ends were trimmed by 2 bases and 6 bases, with 11 bases remaining between them. This CDR3 comprises 14 residues. Here the CDR3 reads CASSPTQGGNEQFF. The CDR3 DNA sequence: TGTGCCAGCTCACCAACACAGGGAGGCAATGAGCAGTTCTTC.

V gene TRBV5-4 combines with J gene TRBJ1-2, with D perhaps TRBD1 (6 bases). The CDR3 consists of 14 residues. V was clipped by 1 base and J by 6 bases, with 13 bases between them. The germline CDR1 and CDR2 sequences are SGHNT and YYREEE (reference sequence). The CDR3, as DNA: TGTGCCAGCAGCTTGTCCAGGGGTGAGAATGGCTACACCTTC. Protein sequence: CASSLSRGENGYTF. Full variable domain (rest looked up from reference TRBV5-4 and TRBJ1-2): ETGVTQSPTHLIKTRGQQVTLRCSSQSGHNTVSWYQQALGQGPQFIFQYYREEENGRGNFPPRFSGLQFPNYSSELNVNALELDDSALYLCASSLSRGENGYTFGSGTRLTVV.

In this sample, this clone turned up a few times. The chain carries TRBV9 and TRBJ2-1; the D gene is possibly TRBD1 (5 bases). V was clipped by 0 bases and J by 3 bases, with 16 bases between them. CDR3 length: 17 amino acids. Germline assignment: CDR1 SGDLS and CDR2 YYNGEE. The CDR3 loop is CASSVAQGWTYYNEQFF. CDR3 sequence (DNA): TGTGCCAGCAGCGTAGCCCAGGGATGGACCTACTACAATGAGCAGTTCTTC.